The T cell receptor beta chain described here comes from a study of CD8 T cells in ankylosing spondylitis. This clonotype has only a few counts. Its antigen is not known. The CDR3 has 13 amino acids. From germline, CDR1 is DFQATT and CDR2 SNEGSKA (reference sequence). The germline V and J ends were trimmed by 4 bases and 4 bases, with 11 bases remaining between them. In TCRdb, the 5' RACE reads were re-called with MiXCR into one record per CDR3 protein. The sample records a few hundred thousand distinct CDR3 sequences, about a sixth being singletons. General study findings and limits: Previously reported in reactive arthritis synovial fluid and blood were some of the motif variants. The study identified a TCR beta motif of several highly homologous variants that appeared characteristic of ankylosing spondylitis blood. Clones tied to disease were said to be significantly enriched in matched ankylosing spondylitis synovial fluid.

Sample: blood, either unsorted or a sorted T cell fraction (not recorded which). This TCR was recovered from a male donor with ankylosing spondylitis. The chain carries TRBV20-1 and TRBJ1-3, with D possibly TRBD1 on 5 matching bases. CDR3 in amino acids: CSAKDRNGNTIYF. Written as DNA, the CDR3 is TGCAGTGCTAAAGACAGAAACGGAAACACCATATATTTT.